These 30 T cell receptor beta chains were sequenced from one sample in a study of Tregs in tolerant kidney transplant recipients. Some clones are missing from TCRdb's copy, which holds only in-frame ones; the method was immunoSEQ multiplex PCR. The top ten hold about 29% of the sample, which has over 1,400 clones, 40% to 45% seen once. Their antigens are not known. Sequencing input: Tregs from blood grown in culture. These receptors came from a human donor in good health.

Remarks on this clone: The junction shows a germline mismatch at one end, possibly a read error. The V and J genes are TRBV4-1 and TRBJ1-2; 8 bases line up with TRBD1. CDR1 is MGHRA and CDR2 is YSYEKL in the germline V gene. The length of the CDR3 is 15 residues. CDR3 sequence: CASSPQGGTNYGYTF. CDR3 bases: TGTGCCAGCAGCCCACAGGGGGGTACTAACTATGGCTACACCTTC.

By share, this clone counts as large (0.1 to 1%). This chain uses TRBV5-6 with TRBJ2-6, with D possibly matching TRBD1 (6 bases). Germline V gene lookup returns CDR1 SGHDT and CDR2 YYEEEE. Between the trimmed V and J ends, which lost 0 bases and 0 bases, there was a span of 7 bases. This CDR3 contains 16 residues. The CDR3 bases are TGTGCCAGCAGCTTGGGGACAGTCTCTGGGGCCAACGTCCTGACTTTC. This gives the protein CASSLGTVSGANVLTF.

J is TRBJ2-2 and V is TRBV9; 11 positions agree with TRBD2. The CDR3 sequence is 16 residues long. From germline, CDR1 is SGDLS and CDR2 YYNGEE. J was trimmed by 7 bases and V by 0 bases; bases with no gene match: 5. CDR3: CASSVGLAGRDGELFF. The CDR3 DNA is TGTGCCAGCAGCGTAGGACTAGCGGGAAGAGACGGGGAGCTGTTTTTT.

This clone has just a few counts. The chain joins TRBV23-1 to TRBJ2-1; D is undetermined. TRBV23-1 is an open reading frame, and its role is uncertain. The V and J ends lost 0 bases and 8 bases respectively, with 11 bases between them. There are 14 residues in the CDR3. The CDR3: CASSQSHPRDEQFF. As DNA, the CDR3 is TGCGCCAGCAGTCAATCCCACCCCCGGGATGAGCAGTTCTTC.

Only a few counts were recorded for this clone. The J gene is TRBJ2-7, the V gene TRBV4-2, with D possibly called TRBD1 or TRBD2 (5 bases each). This CDR3 spans 15 amino acids. CDR1 and CDR2 (germline): LGHNA, YNFKEQ. V was cut by 5 bases and J by 5 bases, with 19 bases left in between. The CDR3 DNA reads TGTGCCAGCAGCTTGGGACCGAGAGTGGGCGACGAGCAGTACTTC. Protein product: CASSLGPRVGDEQYF.

Comments on this clone: The junction does not match germline at one end; this may be a read error. The J gene is TRBJ2-2, the V gene TRBV6-6; D is undetermined. Germline CDR1 is MNHNY and CDR2 is SVGAGI (reference sequence). The CDR3 is 14 amino acids. The CDR3 reads CAISGIRDTGELFF. CDR3 DNA sequence: TGTGCCATCAGTGGCATACGCGACACCGGGGAGCTGTTTTTT.

Only a few counts were recorded for this clone. The genes are TRBV27 and TRBJ2-1; the D is unclear. Trimming shortened V by 6 bases and J by 6 bases, and 15 bases separated the two germline ends. CDR1 is MNHEY, CDR2 SMNVEV, per germline (reference sequence). CDR3 length: 14 amino acids. CDR3 amino acids: CASRAVFVSNEQFF. In DNA form, the CDR3 reads TGTGCCAGCAGGGCGGTTTTCGTTAGCAATGAGCAGTTCTTC.

This clone is deemed medium-sized. The chain employs TRBV7-9 and TRBJ1-3; TRBD1 matches 8 bases. Trimming took 6 bases from V and 2 from J; bases not matched to a gene: 3. The CDR3 runs to 14 residues. CDR1 and CDR2 (germline): SEHNR, FQNEAQ (reference sequence). CDR3 sequence: CASRDRGAGNTIYF. The CDR3 bases are TGTGCCAGCAGAGACAGGGGCGCTGGAAACACCATATATTTT.

This CDR3 reads CSGSLRNTEQFF. CDR3 sequence (DNA): TGCAGCGGTAGCCTCCGAAACACGGAGCAGTTCTTC. The gene calls are TRBV29-1 and TRBJ2-1; D not certain. The germline CDR1 and CDR2 sequences are SQVTM and ANQGSEA. Trimming removed 7 bases from V and 10 bases from J, with 17 bases in between. The CDR3 spans 12 residues.

This rearrangement joins TRBV4-2 to TRBJ2-6, with TRBD1 identical over 7 bases. Germline V lookup: CDR1 LGHNA, CDR2 YNFKEQ. This CDR3 spans 16 amino acids. V shed 5 bases and J 0 bases; nucleotides not matched to a gene: 4. This CDR3 is CASSLGTVSGANVLTF. Written as DNA, the CDR3 is TGTGCCAGCAGCTTGGGGACAGTCTCTGGGGCCAACGTCCTGACTTTC.

This clone was seen once. This rearrangement joins TRBV19 to TRBJ1-1, with a weak D call TRBD1 (6 bases). V was trimmed by 5 bases and J by 10 bases, leaving 20 bases between them. The CDR3 has 14 residues. Germline CDR1 and CDR2: LNHDA and SQIVND (reference sequence). Here the CDR3 reads CASSRGGTFEGAFF. The CDR3 region has the DNA TGTGCCAGTAGTCGCGGCGGGACATTTGAGGGAGCTTTCTTT.

The J gene is TRBJ2-7, the V gene TRBV11-1, with 7 bases aligning to TRBD2. The CDR3 covers 14 residues. Germline trimming cut 2 bases from V and 2 bases from J; bases unmatched to any gene: 3. CDR1 SGHAT and CDR2 FQDESV come from the germline V gene (reference sequence). The CDR3 sequence: CASSLHGLAYEQYF. The CDR3 bases are TGTGCCAGCAGCTTACACGGACTAGCCTACGAGCAGTACTTC.

For this clone: Germline is not matched at one junction end, which may reflect a read error. This chain connects TRBV27 to TRBJ2-7; 7 positions match TRBD1. Germline CDR1 reads MNHEY; CDR2 reads SMNVEV (reference sequence). CDR3 length equals 15 residues. The CDR3 DNA reads TGTGCCACCAGTGAATCCGGGACAGCCTCCTACGAGCAGTACTTC. Residues: CATSESGTASYEQYF.

This chain uses TRBV11-2 with TRBJ1-1, with no clear D. V lost 4 bases to trimming and J lost 5 bases, with 17 bases between them. The CDR3 contains 15 residues. The germline V gene has CDR1 SGHAT and CDR2 FQNNGV. The DNA for the CDR3 is TGTGCCAGCAGCTACCAGACGGGGTTAGGGACTGAAGCTTTCTTT. Residues: CASSYQTGLGTEAFF.

The rearrangement uses TRBV7-2 and TRBJ2-7; TRBD1 might be the D (5 bases). V was pared by 5 bases and J by 4 bases, with 18 bases between. Per germline, CDR1 SGHTA and CDR2 FQGNSA. The CDR3 extends over 15 amino acids. The DNA of the CDR3 is TGTGCCAGCAGCGTAGGTCCAGGGCGTAGTTACGAGCAGTACTTC. As protein: CASSVGPGRSYEQYF.

This clone was picked up a small number of times. This chain links TRBV7-9 with TRBJ1-1; D is unresolved. V was pared by 5 bases and J by 1 base, with 8 bases between. The CDR3 sequence is 13 residues long. The V gene's germline CDR1 is SEHNR and CDR2 FQNEAQ (reference sequence). CDR3 in amino acids: CASSLTWNTEAFF. CDR3 bases: TGTGCCAGCAGCCTCACGTGGAACACTGAAGCTTTCTTT.

The genes are TRBV5-3 and TRBJ1-2, with D unclear. TRBV5-3 counts as an open reading frame of uncertain function. Trimming shortened V by 8 bases and J by 4 bases, and 21 bases separated the two germline ends. CDR3 length: 15 residues. This CDR3 reads CASSRIRGLGYGYTF. In DNA form, the CDR3 reads TGTGCCAGCAGTCGGATCCGTGGGCTTGGCTATGGCTACACCTTC.

This chain joins TRBV6-5 and TRBJ1-2; D is uncertain. Germline CDR1 reads MNHEY; CDR2 reads SVGAGI. The CDR3 spans 15 residues. Trimming pared 2 bases from V and 4 bases from J, leaving 14 bases between. CDR3 nucleotide sequence: TGTGCCAGCAGTTACCCCGAGGCGGGAGCCTATGGCTACACCTTC. It encodes CASSYPEAGAYGYTF.

This clone occurred a few times. The chain combines TRBV15 with TRBJ1-2; D is uncertain. CDR1 is LNHNV and CDR2 is YYDKDF in the germline V gene (reference sequence). The germline V and J ends were trimmed by 1 base and 3 bases, with 9 bases remaining between them. CDR3 length equals 14 residues. CDR3 nucleotides: TGTGCCACCAGCAGAGGTACCCGGTACTATGGCTACACCTTC. It encodes CATSRGTRYYGYTF.

The CDR3 coding sequence is TGTGCCAGCAGTGCAACTCCAGGGGGCAATCAGCCCCAGCATTTT. Protein: CASSATPGGNQPQHF. This chain joins TRBV27 and TRBJ1-5, with a weak D call TRBD1 (6 bases). There are 15 residues in the CDR3. The germline V and J ends were trimmed by 5 bases and 2 bases, with 13 bases remaining between them. Germline values: CDR1 MNHEY, CDR2 SMNVEV (reference sequence).

This clone is deemed medium-sized (0.01 to 0.1%). V and J are TRBV5-1 and TRBJ1-2; 9 bases agree with TRBD1. V was pared by 4 bases and J by 6 bases, with 7 bases of the junction left unmatched. The CDR3 extends over 14 amino acids. Germline CDR1 reads SGHRS; CDR2 reads YFSETQ. CDR3 DNA sequence: TGCGCCAGCAGCCCCGACAGGGGGAGAGATGGCTACACCTTC. This gives the protein CASSPDRGRDGYTF.

This clone was found a few times. The chain has TRBV4-3 and TRBJ1-6, with TRBD1 identical over 10 bases. J gave up 7 bases and V 3 bases, and 12 bases lay outside the gene matches. The germline CDR1 and CDR2 sequences are LGHNA and YSLEER. The CDR3 covers 18 residues. The CDR3 region has the DNA TGCGCCAGCAGCCAGGACCCCGGGACAGGGGCCAGGAATTCACCCCTCCACTTT. It encodes CASSQDPGTGARNSPLHF.

In its sample, this clone is medium-sized (0.01 to 0.1%). This chain joins TRBV18 and TRBJ1-1, with D possibly TRBD1 on 5 matching bases. Trimming pared 1 base from V and 3 bases from J, leaving 6 bases between. Germline-derived CDR1 and CDR2 are KGHSH and LQKENI. The CDR3 covers 13 residues. CDR3 nucleotide sequence: TGTGCCAGCTCACCACGGGGGGACACTGAAGCTTTCTTT. This gives the protein CASSPRGDTEAFF.

The chain is built from TRBV19 and TRBJ2-7; D might be TRBD1 or TRBD2, each matching 7 bases. This CDR3 has 15 residues. Germline CDR1 is LNHDA and CDR2 is SQIVND (reference sequence). V was cut by 1 base and J by 3 bases, with 13 bases left in between. CDR3 loop: CASSIGGGDSYEQYF. CDR3 sequence (DNA): TGTGCCAGTAGTATAGGTGGGGGGGACAGCTACGAGCAGTACTTC.

There are a few counts of this clone. The rearrangement uses TRBV6-5 and TRBJ2-5, with D uncertain. Germline values: CDR1 MNHEY, CDR2 SVGAGI. V lost 2 bases and J 6 bases, leaving 4 bases between the germline ends. This CDR3 comprises 11 residues. CDR3 nucleotide sequence: TGTGCCAGCAGTTACGGGAAGACCCAGTACTTC. Translating it yields CASSYGKTQYF.

The chain links TRBV14 to TRBJ2-7, with 7 nucleotides matching TRBD2. Germline CDR1 reads SGHDN; CDR2 reads FVKESK. The CDR3 covers 16 residues. The J segment lost 2 bases and the V segment lost 1 base, leaving 8 bases of the junction unmatched. This CDR3 is CASSQGGGTRTYEQYF. DNA of the CDR3: TGTGCCAGCAGCCAAGGGGGAGGGACCCGGACCTACGAGCAGTACTTC.

The chain employs TRBV7-3 and TRBJ1-2; D might be TRBD1 (5 bases). The CDR3 totals 14 residues. Trimming removed 5 bases at V and 5 bases at J, with 15 bases between. Germline V gene data show CDR1 as SGHTA and CDR2 as FQGTGA. The CDR3 DNA follows: TGTGCCAGCAGCACCACCGGGGGTGGGTATGGCTACACCTTC. Amino acids: CASSTTGGGYGYTF. The full variable domain, rest sourced from reference TRBV7-3 and TRBJ1-2, is GAGVSQTPSNKVTEKGKYVELRCDPISGHTALYWYRQSLGQGPEFLIYFQGTGAADDSGLPNDRFFAVRPEGSVSTLKIQRTERGDSAVYLCASSTTGGGYGYTFGSGTRLTVV.

By share, this clone counts as large. The V and J genes are TRBV28 and TRBJ1-1, with D unresolved. From germline, CDR1 is MDHEN and CDR2 SYDVKM. This CDR3 is 12 amino acids long. V lost 3 bases and J lost 10, with 12 bases in between. The DNA of the CDR3 is TGTGCCAGCAGTTTGGGTGGCAGCTCAGCTTTCTTT. Protein: CASSLGGSSAFF.

The chain combines TRBV7-3 with TRBJ2-5; D gene ambiguous. The CDR3 length is 12 residues. Trimming took off 2 bases at V and 5 bases at J, with 6 bases between the two ends. Per the germline V gene, CDR1 is SGHTA and CDR2 is FQGTGA. The CDR3 here is CASSLERETQYF. The CDR3 nucleotides are TGTGCCAGCAGCTTAGAAAGGGAGACCCAGTACTTC.

Note on this clone: Mismatch with germline at one junction end may stem from a read error. The CDR3 protein is CASSFDLRGNTEAFF. In nucleotides, the CDR3 is TGTGCCAGCAGCTTCGATTTAAGGGGTAACACTGAAGCTTTCTTT. The gene calls are TRBV5-3 and TRBJ1-1; D may be TRBD1 (5 bases). TRBV5-3 is reported as an ORF; its role is uncertain. The CDR3 totals 15 residues.